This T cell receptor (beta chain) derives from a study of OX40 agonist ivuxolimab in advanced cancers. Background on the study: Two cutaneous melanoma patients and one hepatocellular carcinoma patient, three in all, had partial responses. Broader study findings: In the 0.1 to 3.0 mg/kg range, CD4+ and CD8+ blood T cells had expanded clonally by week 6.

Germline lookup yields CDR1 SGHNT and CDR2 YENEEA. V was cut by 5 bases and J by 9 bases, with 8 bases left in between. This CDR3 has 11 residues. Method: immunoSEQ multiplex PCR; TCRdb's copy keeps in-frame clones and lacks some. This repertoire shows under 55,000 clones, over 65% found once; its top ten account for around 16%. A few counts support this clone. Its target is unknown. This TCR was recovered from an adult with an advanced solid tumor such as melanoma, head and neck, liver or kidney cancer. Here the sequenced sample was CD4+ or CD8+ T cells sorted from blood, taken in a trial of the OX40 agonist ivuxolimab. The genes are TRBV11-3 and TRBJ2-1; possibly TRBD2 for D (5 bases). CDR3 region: CASSKEGEQFF. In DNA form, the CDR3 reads TGTGCCAGCAGCAAAGAGGGTGAGCAGTTCTTC.